The 31 T cell receptor beta chains listed next were all sequenced from one sample in a study of Graves' ophthalmopathy and Graves' hyperthyroidism. TCR beta CDR3 regions were amplified from RNA transcripts. First-round RT-PCR employed HTBI primers, with a second-round multiplex PCR after it. TCRdb passed the multiplex PCR reads through MiXCR, listing each CDR3 protein once. This sample has some 750,000 distinct CDR3 sequences, with approximately 40% found just once. The sample was peripheral blood. These receptors came from an adult man with Graves' ophthalmopathy.

This clonotype has a handful of counts. This sequence joins TRBV19 and TRBJ2-7; D is ambiguous. Looked up from germline, CDR1 is LNHDA and CDR2 is SQIVND (reference sequence). The CDR3 is 14 residues long. Trimming cost V 4 bases and J 1 base, with 11 bases left between them. CDR3 bases: TGTGCCAGTAGTAAGCTGGCGGATTCCTACGAGCAGTACTTC. This codes for CASSKLADSYEQYF.

The chain is built from TRBV7-9 and TRBJ2-7; the D gene could be TRBD1 or TRBD2 (5 bases each). Trimming took 4 bases from V and 5 from J, leaving 30 bases between them. This CDR3 contains 19 residues. Germline V gene data show CDR1 as SEHNR and CDR2 as FQNEAQ (reference sequence). CDR3 sequence: CASSSVGASPGPSRDEQYF. The CDR3 bases are TGTGCCAGCAGCTCAGTAGGCGCTTCTCCGGGGCCTTCTAGGGACGAGCAGTACTTC.

This chain connects TRBV6-5 to TRBJ1-2; the D gene is possibly TRBD1 (5 bases). V gave up 7 bases and J gave up 1 base, with 10 bases separating them. There are 13 residues in the CDR3. CDR1 MNHEY and CDR2 SVGAGI come from the germline V gene. The CDR3 is CASMRQGNYGYTF. CDR3 coding DNA: TGTGCCAGCATGAGGCAGGGTAACTATGGCTACACCTTC.

There are many counts of this clonotype. J is TRBJ2-2 and V is TRBV7-6; D possibly corresponds to TRBD1 (6 bases). Germline loops: CDR1 SGHVS, CDR2 FNYEAQ. The CDR3 sequence is 13 residues long. Trimming stripped 6 bases from V and 4 bases from J, with 9 bases between. In nucleotides, the CDR3 is TGTGCCAGCAGAGGACAGCCCACCGGGGAGCTGTTTTTT. It encodes CASRGQPTGELFF.

This chain's CDR3 is CATSDGSYRGRGQETQHF. DNA of the CDR3: TGTGCCACCAGTGATGGATCCTACAGGGGAAGGGGCCAAGAGACCCAGCATTTT. This rearrangement joins TRBV24-1 to TRBJ1-5; 7 positions agree with TRBD1. The CDR3 has 18 residues. The V gene end was trimmed by 3 bases and the J gene end by 11 bases; junction bases not matched to a gene: 21. The germline V gene has CDR1 KGHDR and CDR2 SFDVKD.

V and J are TRBV25-1 and TRBJ1-5; 7 nucleotides agree with TRBD1. The ends lost 5 bases at V and 4 bases at J; junction bases unmatched: 17. This CDR3 is 18 amino acids long. The germline gives CDR1 MGHDK, CDR2 SYGVNS. CDR3 in DNA: TGTGCCAGCAGTTCGGGACGCCTACAGGGGACGGGTAATCAGCCCCAGCATTTT. Translation gives CASSSGRLQGTGNQPQHF.

This clonotype was counted at least ten times. The V and J genes are TRBV7-9 and TRBJ1-1; D possibly corresponds to TRBD1 (5 bases). The CDR3 spans 15 residues. Trimming cost V 0 bases and J 0 bases, with 8 bases left between them. The V gene's germline CDR1 is SEHNR and CDR2 FQNEAQ (reference sequence). The CDR3 loop is CASSLAGGLNTEAFF. CDR3 DNA sequence: TGTGCCAGCAGCTTAGCGGGGGGTTTGAACACTGAAGCTTTCTTT.

A note on this clonotype: The CDR3 end shows no conserved phenylalanine or tryptophan, and so a read error is likely. The V and J genes are TRBV7-9 and TRBJ2-7; 8 nucleotides align to TRBD1. There are 15 residues in the CDR3. Trimming at V came to 1 base and at J to 2 bases, leaving 4 bases not matched to a gene. The V gene's germline CDR1 is SEHNR and CDR2 FQNEAQ (reference sequence). The DNA of the CDR3 is TGTGCCAGCAGCTTAGTGTCAGGGGGCCCCTACGAGCAGTACCTC. Amino acid sequence: CASSLVSGGPYEQYL.

This clonotype was counted many times. V gene TRBV2 combines with J gene TRBJ1-6; no clear D. Trimming stripped 6 bases from V and 3 bases from J, with 15 bases between. The CDR3 has 16 residues. Germline V gene lookup returns CDR1 SNHLY and CDR2 FYNNEI. CDR3 protein: CASRPRAGDYNSPLHF. CDR3 in DNA: TGTGCCAGCAGGCCCCGGGCAGGTGACTATAATTCACCCCTCCACTTT.

J is TRBJ1-2 and V is TRBV29-1, with 9 nucleotides matching TRBD1. Germline V gives CDR1 SQVTM, CDR2 ANQGSEA. The V segment lost 6 bases and the J segment 3 bases; nucleotides outside the gene matches: 8. The CDR3 runs to 14 residues. The CDR3 region has the DNA TGCAGCGTGGGGACAGGGCAGGAGTACTATGGCTACACCTTC. Protein: CSVGTGQEYYGYTF.

This sequence joins TRBV7-2 and TRBJ1-5; perhaps TRBD1 as D (6 bases). There are 14 residues in the CDR3. V lost 6 bases to trimming and J lost 3 bases, with 12 bases between them. CDR1 is SGHTA and CDR2 is FQGNSA in the germline V gene. The CDR3 DNA sequence: TGTGCCAGCAGACAATGGACAGACAATCAGCCCCAGCATTTT. This sequence encodes CASRQWTDNQPQHF.

This clonotype was seen repeatedly, ten times or more. This rearrangement joins TRBV14 to TRBJ1-1; D is undetermined. V shed 1 base and J shed 6 bases, with 6 bases lying between them. The CDR3 has 12 amino acids. Germline CDR1 is SGHDN and CDR2 is FVKESK. The CDR3 sequence: CASSQGSPEAFF. The DNA for the CDR3 is TGTGCCAGCAGCCAAGGAAGTCCTGAAGCTTTCTTT.

Worth noting for this clonotype: Given a much more abundant clone one base away, this may be a read error. The rearrangement uses TRBV7-2 and TRBJ2-7; 11 bases align to TRBD1. In germline, CDR1 is SGHTA, CDR2 FQGNSA. The V segment lost 4 bases and the J segment 6 bases; nucleotides outside the gene matches: 8. The CDR3 runs 15 residues. CDR3 bases: TGTGCCAGCAGCTCAGGGACAGGGGGAGGACTCGAGCAGTACTTC. It codes for CASSSGTGGGLEQYF.

In its sample, this clonotype was seen many times. V and J are TRBV19 and TRBJ1-2, with 7 bases aligning to TRBD1. The CDR3 extends over 14 amino acids. Germline CDR1 reads LNHDA; CDR2 reads SQIVND (reference sequence). With V trimmed by 5 bases and J by 2 bases, 5 bases remained unmatched. CDR3: CASSATGQNYGYTF. The CDR3 coding sequence is TGTGCCAGTAGTGCTACGGGACAGAACTATGGCTACACCTTC.

Worth noting for this clonotype: A read error is likely, as this CDR3 ends without the conserved phenylalanine or tryptophan. The chain has TRBV2 and TRBJ1-5; D unclear. Germline loops: CDR1 SNHLY, CDR2 FYNNEI. The CDR3 runs 12 residues. The V and J ends lost 5 bases and 2 bases respectively, with 4 bases between them. The CDR3 DNA is TGTGCCAGCAGTTTAGGCAATCAGCCCCAGCATCTT. Protein: CASSLGNQPQHL.

This chain uses TRBV10-3 with TRBJ2-2; possible D gene TRBD1, 5 bases. V gave up 10 bases and J gave up 0 bases, with 15 bases separating them. The CDR3 consists of 15 residues. CDR1 and CDR2 from the germline V gene are ENHRY and SYGVKD. Here the CDR3 DNA reads TGTGCCAGCACCAGGACAAAATCGAACACCGGGGAGCTGTTTTTT. It specifies CASTRTKSNTGELFF.

The chain carries TRBV2 and TRBJ2-7; tentative D call: TRBD1 (7 bases). The J call could be wrong; TRBJ2-1 is a better fit for the DNA end. Germline V gives CDR1 SNHLY, CDR2 FYNNEI. CDR3 length equals 13 residues. Here the CDR3 DNA reads TGTGCCAGCGCCAGGGGGGCCTACAATGAGCAGTTCTTC. Translating it yields CASARGAYNEQFF.

J is TRBJ2-2 and V is TRBV9; D gene uncertain. V was pared by 1 base and J by 1 base, with 14 bases between. In germline, CDR1 is SGDLS, CDR2 YYNGEE. The CDR3 is made up of 17 amino acids. This chain's CDR3 is CASSVSPHGLNTGELFF. The DNA of the CDR3 is TGTGCCAGCAGCGTATCGCCTCACGGGTTGAACACCGGGGAGCTGTTTTTT.

This sequence joins TRBV11-1 and TRBJ2-3; perhaps TRBD2 as D (5 bases). Germline CDR1 reads SGHAT; CDR2 reads FQDESV (reference sequence). The CDR3 length is 14 residues. Trimming took off 1 base at V and 5 bases at J, with 10 bases between the two ends. The CDR3: CASSLEGDRDTQYF. The CDR3 nucleotides read TGTGCCAGCAGCTTAGAGGGAGATCGAGATACGCAGTATTTT.

This clonotype was observed a single time. V usage is TRBV2 and J usage is TRBJ2-7; 9 bases agree with TRBD1. This CDR3 has 15 amino acids. Germline-derived CDR1 and CDR2 are SNHLY and FYNNEI. Trimming cost V 6 bases and J 3 bases; bases outside gene matches: 9. This chain's CDR3 is CASRTGTGIDYEQYF. CDR3 nucleotide sequence: TGTGCCAGCAGGACCGGGACAGGGATAGACTACGAGCAGTACTTC.

Details on this clonotype: This clone may be a read error of a much larger clone one base away. The chain has TRBV7-2 and TRBJ2-7, with a weak D call TRBD2 (7 bases). Trimming took off 2 bases at V and 1 base at J, with 9 bases between the two ends. The CDR3 contains 14 residues. Germline loops: CDR1 SGHTA, CDR2 FQGNSA. CDR3 sequence reads: CASSLRGASYEQYF. For the CDR3, the DNA is TGTGCCAGCAGCTTACGGGGGGCTTCCTACGAGCAGTACTTC.

This rearrangement joins TRBV24-1 to TRBJ1-5; D is undetermined. CDR3 length: 11 residues. CDR1 is KGHDR, CDR2 SFDVKD, per germline. V gave up 12 bases and J gave up 6 bases, with 11 bases separating them. The CDR3 here is CAFQSGQPQHF. The CDR3, as DNA: TGTGCCTTTCAGAGTGGTCAGCCCCAGCATTTT.

The chain carries TRBV2 and TRBJ1-6; no clear D gene. Germline CDR1 reads SNHLY; CDR2 reads FYNNEI. The CDR3 totals 13 residues. The CDR3 sequence is CADDGLRNSPLHF. The CDR3 DNA reads TGTGCTGATGACGGCCTGCGGAATTCACCCCTCCACTTT.

This chain joins TRBV25-1 and TRBJ1-2; D gene uncertain. Germline CDR1 and CDR2: MGHDK and SYGVNS. The CDR3 sequence is 12 residues long. V was cut by 8 bases and J by 3 bases, with 10 bases left in between. The CDR3: CASLDSYYGYTF. The CDR3 DNA follows: TGTGCCAGCTTAGATAGTTACTATGGCTACACCTTC.

This clonotype was seen repeatedly, ten times or more. The CDR3 protein is CSVAGGGSGSYEQYF. The DNA of the CDR3 is TGCAGCGTCGCCGGAGGGGGGTCGGGCTCCTACGAGCAGTACTTC. The chain employs TRBV29-1 and TRBJ2-7; either TRBD1 or TRBD2 may supply D (6 bases each). This CDR3 has 15 amino acids. The V gene's germline CDR1 is SQVTM and CDR2 ANQGSEA. The ends were cut back, 6 bases at V and 0 bases at J, with 18 bases in the middle.

There are a few counts of this clonotype. This chain links TRBV19 with TRBJ2-7; 8 nucleotides match TRBD2. The CDR3 has 16 residues. The germline V gene has CDR1 LNHDA and CDR2 SQIVND (reference sequence). V dropped 4 bases and J dropped 4; count of bases not matched to a gene: 12. The CDR3 region is CASSRGGAGAIYEQYF. For the CDR3, the DNA is TGTGCCAGTAGTAGGGGGGGAGCGGGAGCTATATACGAGCAGTACTTC.

The chain couples TRBV5-1 to TRBJ2-7; tentatively, D is TRBD2 (5 bases). CDR1 is SGHRS, CDR2 YFSETQ, per germline. Trimming removed 1 base from V and 2 bases from J, with 10 bases in between. The CDR3 has 14 residues. CDR3 coding DNA: TGCGCCAGCAGCTTGAGGACGGAGGCCTACGAGCAGTACTTC. Amino acids: CASSLRTEAYEQYF.

This clonotype showed up just once. At one end, the junction sequence differs from germline, possibly due to a read error. This sequence joins TRBV10-3 and TRBJ1-2; 10 bases agree with TRBD1. Germline loops: CDR1 ENHRY, CDR2 SYGVKD. The CDR3 spans 16 residues. This chain's CDR3 is CASSYSKWGTGDGYTF. The DNA for the CDR3 is TGTGCCAGCAGTTACTCGAAATGGGGGACAGGGGATGGCTACACCTTC.

This clonotype was detected a few times. The chain employs TRBV6-6 and TRBJ2-5; 8 bases are a match to TRBD2. The CDR3 sequence is 15 residues long. The V gene's germline CDR1 is MNHNY and CDR2 SVGAGI (reference sequence). The junction had 8 bases not matched to a gene; V was cut back by 5 bases and J by 3 bases. In DNA, the CDR3 is TGTGCCAGCAGTCGGGGGGGCTATTTTGAAGAGACCCAGTACTTC. Encoded protein: CASSRGGYFEETQYF.

As for this clonotype: The junction and the germline gene differ at one end; a read error may be behind it. This chain connects TRBV6-6 to TRBJ1-3; 11 bases match TRBD1. Germline V gene sequence: CDR1 MNHNY, CDR2 SVGAGI (reference sequence). This CDR3 spans 16 amino acids. CDR3 loop: CASSERTGGSGDTTYF. The DNA for the CDR3 is TGTGCCAGCAGTGAAAGGACAGGGGGCTCTGGGGACACCACATATTTT.

The V gene is TRBV7-2, the J gene TRBJ1-2, with a possible D match to TRBD1 (6 bases). The CDR3 has 17 amino acids. V was pared by 3 bases and J by 6 bases, with 23 bases between. The germline CDR1 and CDR2 sequences are SGHTA and FQGNSA. CDR3 in DNA: TGTGCCAGCAGCTTTGGCACAGGGCAGGTTCGGGCCCATGGCTACACCTTC. Amino acids: CASSFGTGQVRAHGYTF.